This TCR beta chain was captured by sequencing in a study of cytomegalovirus exposure and HLA in healthy donors. Study-level results: Sequencing depth across donors, presence/absence analyses assumed, was roughly uniform. TCR beta V segments were, for the most part, productive about 87% or about 30% of the time in an earlier analysis. A later analysis revealed that TCR association rates differed between HLA loci, peaking at DRB1 and bottoming out at HLA-C.

Use of 60 Vbeta and 13 Jbeta primers characterized the PCR. Clones were read by immunoSEQ multiplex PCR, and TCRdb kept only the in-frame ones, dropping some. This sample yields approximately 100,000 clones, of which 60% to 75% are seen a single time; under 11% belongs to the top ten. Worth noting for this clone: Its antigen is currently unknown.

Trimming took 2 bases from V and 3 from J, leaving 14 bases between them. Germline CDR1 is SGHTA and CDR2 is FQGNSA. The length of the CDR3 is 15 residues. The origin of this receptor is a middle-aged man in good health and CMV-seronegative. The sample consisted of PBMCs. This chain uses TRBV7-2 with TRBJ2-7, with unresolved D. As DNA, the CDR3 is TGTGCCAGCAGCTTAACACCCGACACCGTCTACGAGCAGTACTTC. Its protein is CASSLTPDTVYEQYF.